This T cell receptor beta chain comes out of a study of shared clonotypes between healthy human individuals. As concerns this clone: Its antigen is currently unknown.

Study-wide findings and caveats: Four donors shared around 5.2% of their naive CD4 clonotypes.

Produced via immunoSEQ multiplex PCR; TCRdb's table is partial and in-frame only. This table holds 2 million to 2.5 million clones, 90% to 95% found once. V was cut by 2 bases and J by 8 bases, with 13 bases left in between. Germline V gene data show CDR1 as LGHNA and CDR2 as YSLEER. The CDR3 is 15 residues long. This receptor was taken from a man between 18 and 35 years old in good health. Some clones in this sample may be carry-over from other donors' samples. This chain joins TRBV4-3 and TRBJ1-6; D gene uncertain. Sequenced: naive CD4+ T cells from PBMCs. The sample's subset: CD45RA+ positively selected. CDR3 in amino acids: CASSQQIAPDSPLHF. CDR3 bases: TGCGCCAGCAGCCAACAAATCGCCCCGGATTCACCCCTCCACTTT.